This T cell receptor (beta chain) was recovered during a study of post-analysis software for immune sequencing data (dated by TCRdb to between 2014 and 2017). Context from the whole study: Recorded disease courses included relapsing-remitting, secondary progressive and progressive-relapsing multiple sclerosis, with some patients lacking subtype annotation. A subset of samples was prepared in parallel using single-end sample barcoding, then pooled and co-amplified after Illumina adapter ligation. The multiple sclerosis patient repertoires were compared with 10 or so previously published healthy control repertoires from donors aged about 6 to 28 years. Broader findings and caveats from the paper: Direct clustering with F measure revealed strong co-clustering of samples prepared in the same batch, which led to a batch-effect correction. Patients showed significantly higher frequencies than controls for a few TRBV segments, among them TRBV5-6, TRBV5-1 and TRBV20-1. Multiple sclerosis patients had significantly lower normalized Chao1 diversity than controls, a result that suggests substantial peripheral T-cell clonal expansion. The multiple sclerosis patient group was slightly younger than the control group.

This clonotype was seen a handful of times. Its binding antigen is unknown. No much larger clone exists at a distance of one base, and base qualities are not known. To demonstrate the VDJtools post-analysis software, TCR beta repertoires were profiled from the peripheral blood of about 13 young patients with multiple sclerosis. Multiple sclerosis patients were children and adolescents aged about 6 to 17 years. From the cysteine up to the phenylalanine, the CDR3 has a length of 13 residues. The entry retains the CDR3 DNA only, 39 bases that are in frame from base 1. Relative to germline, V is 1 base shorter and J is 3 bases shorter, with 4 bases between their ends. Via the germline V gene, CDR1 is KGHDR and CDR2 SFDVKD. The library was built by means of PCR. The run used an Illumina HiSeq 2500. To reduce PCR and sequencing biases, unique molecular identifiers were built into the TCR beta cDNA libraries. Every 1 to 10 million input T cells yielded 500,000 or so cDNA molecules, meaning each molecule approximated one T cell. Patient libraries were prepared and sequenced with the same protocol used for the earlier healthy control dataset. Samples belonging to the same batch were prepared together, multiplexed and sequenced on a shared HiSeq lane. Concerning the study's data processing: Raw barcoded reads were processed with MIGEC, discarding single-read molecular identifier groups before consensus assembly and CDR3 extraction. Clonotype tables were post-analysed with VDJtools, normalizing diversity by down-sampling all datasets to the smallest sample size. Repertoire overlap clustering matched CDR3 amino acid but not nucleotide sequences to correct batch-related cross-sample contamination. In-frame beta chains were kept once TCRdb had trimmed the public reads at Q25 with fastp and called clones with MiXCR. Rows are combined by CDR3 protein, so each entry shows the most common genes and DNA. These V and J calls originate from TCRdb's pipeline instead of the authors' own analysis. The sample table records roughly 540,000 distinct CDR3 sequences; 30% to 40% of these occur just once. Of the sample, 4.5% to 7.5% falls within the top ten clones.

Input material: blood. The V and J segments used are TRBV24-1 and TRBJ2-3; too little of a D gene remains to name it. This sequence originates from a girl aged 2 to 17 with multiple sclerosis. CDR3 region: CATSDFGTDTQYF. Read as DNA, the sequence is TGTGCCACCAGTGATTTTGGAACAGATACGCAGTATTTT.